The 18 T cell receptor beta chains presented below share a single source sample, sequenced in a study of resident and recirculating memory T cells in vitiligo. Repertoires were generated with immunoSEQ multiplex PCR, while TCRdb's copy carries only in-frame clones and drops some. The repertoire consists of some 70,000 clones, with 91% occurring once and the leading ten covering around 4.7%. Sequencing input: blood. The source of these receptors is a male donor with vitiligo.

V is TRBV5-1 and J is TRBJ1-2; perhaps TRBD1 as D (5 bases). The CDR3 totals 12 residues. CDR1 is SGHRS, CDR2 YFSETQ, per germline. V was clipped by 4 bases and J by 5 bases, with 9 bases between them. The chain's CDR3 is CASSAQEYGYTF. The CDR3, as DNA: TGCGCCAGCAGCGCACAGGAGTATGGCTACACCTTC.

The chain carries TRBV30 and TRBJ2-7, with a tentative D call TRBD2 (5 bases). This CDR3 spans 14 amino acids. V was shortened by 0 bases and J by 3 bases, with 12 bases between the two germline ends. The germline V gene encodes CDR1 GTSNPN and CDR2 SVGIG (reference sequence). The CDR3 sequence: CAWSVSGRVYEQYF. The DNA of the CDR3 is TGTGCCTGGAGTGTAAGTGGGCGGGTCTACGAGCAGTACTTC.

The J gene is TRBJ1-2, the V gene TRBV7-2; possible D gene TRBD1, 6 bases. The CDR3 spans 14 residues. Trimming shortened V by 1 base and J by 8 bases, and 14 bases separated the two germline ends. The V gene's germline CDR1 is SGHTA and CDR2 FQGNSA. CDR3 DNA sequence: TGTGCCAGCAGCTTAGGAAGGGGACATATGGGCTACACCTTC. Protein sequence: CASSLGRGHMGYTF.

This chain joins TRBV27 and TRBJ2-2, with 7 bases matching TRBD1. Germline V lookup: CDR1 MNHEY, CDR2 SMNVEV (reference sequence). Trimming at V came to 0 bases and at J to 1 base, leaving 5 bases not matched to a gene. The CDR3 extends over 17 amino acids. The CDR3 sequence is CASSLSWDRQNTGELFF. The CDR3 DNA follows: TGTGCCAGCAGTTTATCTTGGGACAGACAGAACACCGGGGAGCTGTTTTTT.

This clone was found once. The chain carries TRBV4-3 and TRBJ1-5; no clear D gene. This CDR3 is 15 amino acids long. Trimming removed 0 bases at V and 8 bases at J, with 14 bases between. Germline V lookup: CDR1 LGHNA, CDR2 YSLEER. CDR3 DNA: TGCGCCAGCAGCCAAGATCCAGGAGGGAAGGAGCCCCAGCATTTT. It translates to CASSQDPGGKEPQHF.

This clone appeared a single time. The genes are TRBV7-2 and TRBJ1-1; TRBD1 is a possible D gene (5 bases). This CDR3 contains 16 residues. V was shortened by 5 bases and J by 0 bases, with 16 bases between the two germline ends. Germline V gene lookup returns CDR1 SGHTA and CDR2 FQGNSA. The CDR3 bases are TGTGCCAGCAGCCTAATGGGGGGTGGGTTGAACACTGAAGCTTTCTTT. This translates into CASSLMGGGLNTEAFF.

The rearrangement links TRBV25-1 to TRBJ2-5; possibly TRBD2 for D (7 bases). The V and J ends lost 2 bases and 2 bases respectively, with 12 bases between them. Germline CDR1 reads MGHDK; CDR2 reads SYGVNS. This CDR3 has 15 amino acids. Here the CDR3 DNA reads TGTGCCAGCAGTGAACGGGGGCGGGGGCAAGAGACCCAGTACTTC. Translated, it gives CASSERGRGQETQYF.

The V gene is TRBV13, the J gene TRBJ2-3; 13 bases are a match to TRBD2. Germline CDR1 and CDR2: PRHDT and FYEKMQ (reference sequence). The V segment lost 5 bases and the J segment 2 bases; nucleotides outside the gene matches: 4. The CDR3 is made up of 16 amino acids. In DNA form, the CDR3 reads TGTGCCAGCAGCCACGGGACTAGCGGGGTCACAGATACGCAGTATTTT. It encodes CASSHGTSGVTDTQYF.

The rearrangement joins TRBV7-3 to TRBJ1-1, with TRBD1 as a possible D gene (6 bases). Germline CDR1 and CDR2: SGHTA and FQGTGA. This CDR3 comprises 13 residues. V shed 5 bases and J shed 0 bases, with 7 bases lying between them. The CDR3 region is CASSGDMNTEAFF. The CDR3 DNA reads TGTGCCAGCAGCGGGGACATGAACACTGAAGCTTTCTTT.

V usage is TRBV7-6 and J usage is TRBJ1-1; TRBD1 agrees at 8 bases. Germline CDR1 is SGHVS and CDR2 is FNYEAQ. The CDR3 consists of 14 residues. Germline trimming cut 3 bases from V and 3 bases from J; bases unmatched to any gene: 3. This CDR3 is CASSFGQGDTEAFF. The CDR3 nucleotides are TGTGCCAGCAGCTTTGGACAGGGAGACACTGAAGCTTTCTTT.

This chain joins TRBV6-4 and TRBJ2-3, with TRBD2 identical over 11 bases. After removal of 2 bases from V and 1 base from J, the junction contained 2 bases not matched to a gene. Germline-derived CDR1 and CDR2 are MRHNA and SNTAGT. This CDR3 spans 16 amino acids. The DNA of the CDR3 is TGTGCCAGCAGTGACCGTAGCGGGGGGGGCACAGATACGCAGTATTTT. Translating it yields CASSDRSGGGTDTQYF.

This clone was seen only once. The chain uses TRBV6-1 and TRBJ1-6; TRBD1 might be the D (5 bases). The germline gives CDR1 MNHNS, CDR2 SASEGT. The V gene lost 2 bases and the J gene lost 10 bases, with 15 bases spanning the gap. This CDR3 region has 15 residues. CDR3 sequence (DNA): TGTGCCAGCAGTGAAACGGAAGGGGCTCGCTCACCCCTCCACTTT. Translation gives CASSETEGARSPLHF.

The chain uses TRBV16 and TRBJ1-3; D is uncertain. This CDR3 comprises 12 residues. Trimming cost V 5 bases and J 4 bases, with 6 bases left between them. In germline, CDR1 is KGHSY, CDR2 FQNENV. Here the CDR3 DNA reads TGTGCCAGCAGCTCACTCGGAAACACCATATATTTT. This encodes CASSSLGNTIYF.

This clone was seen just once. The chain uses TRBV9 and TRBJ2-5; TRBD2 might be the D (5 bases). CDR1 and CDR2 from the germline V gene are SGDLS and YYNGEE. The CDR3 covers 13 residues. V dropped 4 bases and J dropped 2 bases, with 9 bases sitting between them. The CDR3 sequence: CASSQPGQETQYF. In nucleotides, the CDR3 is TGTGCCAGCAGCCAACCGGGACAAGAGACCCAGTACTTC.

This sequence joins TRBV7-8 and TRBJ2-4, with 10 bases fitting TRBD1. Germline lookup yields CDR1 SGHVS and CDR2 FQNEAQ. This CDR3 has 15 residues. V was clipped by 6 bases and J by 9 bases; unmatched bases: 11. CDR3 loop: CASSRIPGQGTIQYF. For the CDR3, the DNA is TGTGCCAGCAGTCGAATACCGGGACAGGGGACCATTCAGTACTTC.

The V gene is TRBV7-2, the J gene TRBJ2-3, with D possibly matching TRBD1 (5 bases). In germline, CDR1 is SGHTA, CDR2 FQGNSA. V was pared by 2 bases and J by 6 bases, with 9 bases between. The CDR3 length is 13 residues. CDR3 DNA sequence: TGTGCCAGCAGCTTATCCGCAGGGGATACGCAGTATTTT. This codes for CASSLSAGDTQYF.

This sequence joins TRBV19 and TRBJ1-1, with 7 bases that match TRBD1. V was pared by 5 bases and J by 1 base, with 10 bases of the junction left unmatched. The CDR3 contains 16 residues. CDR1 and CDR2 (germline): LNHDA, SQIVND (reference sequence). The CDR3 spells CASSAANRGPNTEAFF. The CDR3 region has the DNA TGTGCCAGTAGTGCAGCCAACAGGGGCCCGAACACTGAAGCTTTCTTT.

This clone was detected many times. V usage is TRBV5-4 and J usage is TRBJ2-7; possible D gene TRBD1, 5 bases. The CDR3 covers 18 residues. V was trimmed by 0 bases and J by 3 bases, leaving 22 bases between them. Germline V lookup: CDR1 SGHNT, CDR2 YYREEE (reference sequence). The CDR3 sequence is CASSLGLLGQAALYEQYF. The CDR3 DNA reads TGTGCCAGCAGCTTGGGGTTATTGGGGCAGGCTGCCCTCTACGAGCAGTACTTC.